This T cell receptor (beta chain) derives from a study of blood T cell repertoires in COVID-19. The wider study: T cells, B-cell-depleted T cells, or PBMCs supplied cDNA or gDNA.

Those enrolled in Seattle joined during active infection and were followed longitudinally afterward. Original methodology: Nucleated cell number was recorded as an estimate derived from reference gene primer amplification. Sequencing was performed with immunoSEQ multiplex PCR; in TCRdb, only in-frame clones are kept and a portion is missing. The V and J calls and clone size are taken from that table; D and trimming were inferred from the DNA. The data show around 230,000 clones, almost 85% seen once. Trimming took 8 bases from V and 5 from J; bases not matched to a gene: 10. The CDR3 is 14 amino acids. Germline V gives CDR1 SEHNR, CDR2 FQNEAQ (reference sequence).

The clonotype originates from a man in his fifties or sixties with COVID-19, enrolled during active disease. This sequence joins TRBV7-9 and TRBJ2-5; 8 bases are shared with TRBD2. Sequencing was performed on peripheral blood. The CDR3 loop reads CASHSGAPWETQYF. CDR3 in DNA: TGTGCCAGCCATAGCGGGGCCCCTTGGGAGACCCAGTACTTC.